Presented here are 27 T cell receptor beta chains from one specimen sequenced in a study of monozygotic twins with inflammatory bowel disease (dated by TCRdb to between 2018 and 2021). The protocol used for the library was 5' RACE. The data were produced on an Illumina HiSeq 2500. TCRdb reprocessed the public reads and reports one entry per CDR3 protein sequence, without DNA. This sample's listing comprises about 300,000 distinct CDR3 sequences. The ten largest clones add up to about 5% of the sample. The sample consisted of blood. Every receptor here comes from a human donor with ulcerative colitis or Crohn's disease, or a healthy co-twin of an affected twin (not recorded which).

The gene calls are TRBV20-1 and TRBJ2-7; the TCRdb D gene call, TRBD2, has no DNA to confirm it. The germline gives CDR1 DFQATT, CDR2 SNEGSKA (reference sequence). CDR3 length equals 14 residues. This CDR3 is CSARARTSTYEQYF.

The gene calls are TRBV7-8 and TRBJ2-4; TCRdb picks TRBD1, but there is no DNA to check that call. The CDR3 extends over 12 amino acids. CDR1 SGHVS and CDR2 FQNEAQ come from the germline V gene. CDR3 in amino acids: CASSITSGGLYF.

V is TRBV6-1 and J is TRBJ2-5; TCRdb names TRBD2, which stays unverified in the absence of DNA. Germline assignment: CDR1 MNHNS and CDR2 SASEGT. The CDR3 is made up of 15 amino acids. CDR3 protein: CASTRRGLVRETQYF.

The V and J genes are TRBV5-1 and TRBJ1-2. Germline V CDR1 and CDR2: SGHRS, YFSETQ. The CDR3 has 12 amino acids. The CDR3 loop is CASSLDFLGYIF.

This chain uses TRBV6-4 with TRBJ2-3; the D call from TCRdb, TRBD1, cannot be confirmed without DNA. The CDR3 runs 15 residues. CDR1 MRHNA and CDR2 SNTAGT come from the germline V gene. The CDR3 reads CASSDGQTSTDTQYF.

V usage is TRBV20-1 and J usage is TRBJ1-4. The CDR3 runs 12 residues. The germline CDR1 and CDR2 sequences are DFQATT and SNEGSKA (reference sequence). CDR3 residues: CSAYLGNEKLFF.

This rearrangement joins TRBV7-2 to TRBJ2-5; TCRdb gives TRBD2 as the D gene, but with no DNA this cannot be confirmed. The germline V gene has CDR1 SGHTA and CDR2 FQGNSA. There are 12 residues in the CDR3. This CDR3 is CASRRDLPTQYF.

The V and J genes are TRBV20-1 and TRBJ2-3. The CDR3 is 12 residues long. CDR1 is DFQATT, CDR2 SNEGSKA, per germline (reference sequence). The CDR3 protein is CSARTSSDTQYF.

The CDR3 loop reads CASSLIYGGTEAFF. The chain carries TRBV5-4 and TRBJ1-1; TCRdb's D call of TRBD1 is untestable without DNA. The germline CDR1 and CDR2 sequences are SGHNT and YYREEE (reference sequence). The CDR3 is made up of 14 amino acids.

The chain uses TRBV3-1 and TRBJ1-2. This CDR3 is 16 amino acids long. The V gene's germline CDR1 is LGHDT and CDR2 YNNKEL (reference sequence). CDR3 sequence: CASSQESRQPLWVYTF.

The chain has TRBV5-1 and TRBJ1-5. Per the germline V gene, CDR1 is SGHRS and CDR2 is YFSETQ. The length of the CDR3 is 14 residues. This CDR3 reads CASSLGEANQPQHF.

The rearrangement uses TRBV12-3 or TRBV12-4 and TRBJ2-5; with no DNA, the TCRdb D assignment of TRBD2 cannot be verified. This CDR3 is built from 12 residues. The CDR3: CASSSAGETQYF.

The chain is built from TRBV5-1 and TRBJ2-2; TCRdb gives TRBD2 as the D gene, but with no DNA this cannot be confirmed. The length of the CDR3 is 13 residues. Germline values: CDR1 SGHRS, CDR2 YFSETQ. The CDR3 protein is CASSTGGVGELFF.

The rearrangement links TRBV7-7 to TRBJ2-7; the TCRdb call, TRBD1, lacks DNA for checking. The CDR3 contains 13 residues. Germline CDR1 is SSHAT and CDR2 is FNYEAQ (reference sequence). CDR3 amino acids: CASSTGTGNEQYF.

This CDR3 reads CASSPSSGSYEQYF. V usage is TRBV28 and J usage is TRBJ2-7; TCRdb outputs TRBD2, but without DNA this stays unchecked. The CDR3 length is 14 residues. From germline, CDR1 is MDHEN and CDR2 SYDVKM.

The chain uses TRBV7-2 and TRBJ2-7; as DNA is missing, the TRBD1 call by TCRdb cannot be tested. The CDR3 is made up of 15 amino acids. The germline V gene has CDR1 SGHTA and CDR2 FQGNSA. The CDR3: CASSLGLTGGYEQYF. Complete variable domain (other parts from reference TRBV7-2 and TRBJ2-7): GAGVSQSPSNKVTEKGKDVELRCDPISGHTALYWYRQSLGQGLEFLIYFQGNSAPDKSGLPSDRFSAERTGGSVSTLTIQRTQQEDSAVYLCASSLGLTGGYEQYFGPGTRLTVT.

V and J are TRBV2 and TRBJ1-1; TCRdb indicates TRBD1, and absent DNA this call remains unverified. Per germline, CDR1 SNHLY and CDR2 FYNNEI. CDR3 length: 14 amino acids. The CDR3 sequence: CASSLRELNTEAFF.

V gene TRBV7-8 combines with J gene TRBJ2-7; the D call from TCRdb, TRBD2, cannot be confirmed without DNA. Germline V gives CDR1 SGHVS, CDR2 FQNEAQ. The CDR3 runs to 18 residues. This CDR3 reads CASSLETIVSGSLHERYF.

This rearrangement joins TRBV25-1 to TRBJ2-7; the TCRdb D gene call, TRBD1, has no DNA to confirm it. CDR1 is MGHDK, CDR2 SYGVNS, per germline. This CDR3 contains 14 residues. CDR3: CASSEAGQAYEQYF.

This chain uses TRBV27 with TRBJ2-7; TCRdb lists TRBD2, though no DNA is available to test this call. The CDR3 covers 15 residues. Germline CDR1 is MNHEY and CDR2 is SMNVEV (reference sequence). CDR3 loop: CASSWARTRDYEQYF.

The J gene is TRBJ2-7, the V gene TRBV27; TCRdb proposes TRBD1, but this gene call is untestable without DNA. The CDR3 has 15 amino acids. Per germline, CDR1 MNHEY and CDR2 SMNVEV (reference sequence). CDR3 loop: CASSLTMGEGAEQYF.

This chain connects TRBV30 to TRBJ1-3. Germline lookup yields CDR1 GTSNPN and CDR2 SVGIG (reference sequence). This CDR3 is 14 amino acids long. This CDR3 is CAWRAEISGNTIYF.

CDR3 sequence reads: CATSAPGPLNTGELFF. The V and J genes are TRBV24-1 and TRBJ2-2; the D call from TCRdb, TRBD1, cannot be confirmed without DNA. There are 16 residues in the CDR3. Germline V CDR1 and CDR2: KGHDR, SFDVKD.

Here the CDR3 reads CASQTWGSTDTQYF. J is TRBJ2-3 and V is TRBV6-2 or TRBV6-3; the TCRdb call, TRBD1, lacks DNA for checking. The CDR3 runs 14 residues. Germline V gene lookup returns CDR1 MNHEY and CDR2 SVGEGT.

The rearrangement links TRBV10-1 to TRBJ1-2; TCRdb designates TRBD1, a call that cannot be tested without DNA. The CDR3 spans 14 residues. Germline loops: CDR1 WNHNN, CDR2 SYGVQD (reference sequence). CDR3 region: CASSETGTVGGYTF.

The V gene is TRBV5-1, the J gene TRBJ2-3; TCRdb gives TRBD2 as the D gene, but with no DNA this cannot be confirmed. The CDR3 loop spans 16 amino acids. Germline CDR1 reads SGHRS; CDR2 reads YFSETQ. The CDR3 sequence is CASSLVVKGGRDTQYF.

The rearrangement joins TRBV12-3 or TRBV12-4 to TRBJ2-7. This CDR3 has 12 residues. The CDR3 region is CASSLGQGNQYF.